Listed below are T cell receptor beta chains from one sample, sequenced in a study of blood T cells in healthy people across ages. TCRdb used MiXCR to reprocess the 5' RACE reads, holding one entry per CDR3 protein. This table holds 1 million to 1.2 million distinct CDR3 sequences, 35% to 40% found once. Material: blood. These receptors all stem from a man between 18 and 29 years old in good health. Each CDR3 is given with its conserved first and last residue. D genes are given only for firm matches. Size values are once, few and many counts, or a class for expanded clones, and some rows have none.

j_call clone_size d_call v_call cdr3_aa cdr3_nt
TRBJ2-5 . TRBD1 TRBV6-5 CASSYHRLGQGRLLCEQYF TGTGCCAGCAGTTACCATCGCTTGGGACAGGGTCGTCTCCTTTGTGAGCAGTACTTC
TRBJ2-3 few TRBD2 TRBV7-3 CASSSVRGSTDTQYF TGTGCCAGCAGCTCAGTGCGGGGGAGCACAGATACGCAGTATTTT
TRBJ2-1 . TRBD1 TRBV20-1 CSAPSVMGQESYNEQFF TGCAGTGCTCCATCTGTTATGGGACAGGAGTCCTACAATGAGCAGTTCTTC
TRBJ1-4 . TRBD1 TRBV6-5 CASSYSKGRGDEKLFF TGTGCCAGCAGTTACTCGAAGGGCAGGGGGGATGAAAAACTGTTTTTT
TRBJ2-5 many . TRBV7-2 CASSLVTRETQYF TGTGCCAGCAGCTTAGTTACGAGGGAGACCCAGTACTTC
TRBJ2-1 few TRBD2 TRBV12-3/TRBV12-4 CASSLSSLAGYNEQFF TGTGCCAGCAGTTTGTCTAGCCTAGCGGGATACAATGAGCAGTTCTTC
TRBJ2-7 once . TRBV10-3 CAISGGDWTDEQYF TGTGCCATCAGTGGCGGGGACTGGACGGATGAGCAGTACTTC
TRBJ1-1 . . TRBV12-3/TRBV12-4 CASSGPQGGPTEAFF TGTGCCAGCTCCGGGCCTCAAGGGGGTCCCACTGAAGCTTTCTTT
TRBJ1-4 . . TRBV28 CASSVSWEEKLFF TGTGCCAGCAGTGTCAGCTGGGAGGAAAAACTGTTTTTT
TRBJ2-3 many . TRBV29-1 CRVSGKITDTQYF TGCAGAGTTTCAGGGAAGATCACAGATACGCAGTATTTT
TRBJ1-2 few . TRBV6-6 CASNKGDFGGYTF TGTGCCAGCAACAAGGGGGATTTCGGCGGCTACACCTTC
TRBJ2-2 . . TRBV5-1 CASSSPDSLNTGELFF TGCGCCAGCAGCTCGCCAGACAGCCTAAACACCGGGGAGCTGTTTTTT
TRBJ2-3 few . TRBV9 CASSRPAGSDTQYF TGTGCCAGCAGCCGACCGGCGGGTTCAGATACGCAGTATTTT
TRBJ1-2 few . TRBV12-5 CASGLVATYGYTF TGTGCTAGTGGCCTCGTAGCTACCTATGGCTACACCTTC
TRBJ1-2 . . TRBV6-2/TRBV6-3 CASSSLGTWSYGYTF TGTGCCAGCAGTTCCCTTGGGACCTGGTCCTATGGCTACACCTTC
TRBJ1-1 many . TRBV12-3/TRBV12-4 CASSLARVNTEAFF TGTGCCAGCAGCTTAGCCAGGGTTAACACTGAAGCTTTCTTT
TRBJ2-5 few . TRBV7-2 CASSLVASSEETQYF TGTGCCAGCAGCTTAGTCGCGTCTAGCGAAGAGACCCAGTACTTC
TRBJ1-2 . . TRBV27 CASSDRVNYGYTF TGTGCCAGCAGTGACAGAGTAAACTATGGCTACACCTTC
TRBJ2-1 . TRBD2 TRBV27 CASTLTSGAHNEQFF TGTGCCAGCACACTGACTAGCGGGGCACACAATGAGCAGTTCTTC
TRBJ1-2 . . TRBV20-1 CSAKHEANYGYTF TGCAGTGCGAAACATGAGGCTAACTATGGCTACACCTTC
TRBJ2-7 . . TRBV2 CASSGLLLYEQYF TGTGCCAGCAGTGGGTTACTGCTATACGAGCAGTACTTC
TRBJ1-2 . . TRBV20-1 CSARDNGSGNYGYTF TGCAGTGCTAGAGATAATGGATCCGGTAACTATGGCTACACCTTC
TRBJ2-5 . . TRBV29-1 CSVATGAGETQYF TGCAGCGTTGCTACGGGGGCTGGAGAGACCCAGTACTTC
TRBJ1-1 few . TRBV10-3 CAISPRAGAGELTSEAFF TGTGCCATCAGTCCGAGAGCGGGCGCAGGGGAATTAACTTCTGAAGCTTTCTTT
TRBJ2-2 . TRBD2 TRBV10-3 CAISGGGSNTGELFF TGTGCCATCAGTGGCGGGGGGTCAAACACCGGGGAGCTGTTTTTT
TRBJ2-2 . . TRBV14 CASSQVNKNTGELFF TGTGCCAGCAGCCAAGTGAACAAGAACACCGGGGAGCTGTTTTTT
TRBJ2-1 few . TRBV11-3 CASSLSTDTYNEQFF TGTGCCAGCAGCTTATCGACAGATACCTACAATGAGCAGTTCTTC
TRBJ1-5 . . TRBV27 CASSPGKNNQPQHF TGTGCCAGCAGTCCCGGGAAGAACAATCAGCCCCAGCATTTT
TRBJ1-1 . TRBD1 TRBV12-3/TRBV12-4 CASSPQGGTTEAFF TGTGCCAGCAGTCCCCAGGGGGGGACGACTGAAGCTTTCTTT
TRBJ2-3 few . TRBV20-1 CSARTAGYSTDTQYF TGCAGTGCTAGAACAGCCGGGTACTCCACAGATACGCAGTATTTT
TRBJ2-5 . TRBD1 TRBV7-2 CASSLGQGSDEQYF TGTGCCAGCAGCTTAGGACAGGGTTCGGATGAGCAGTACTTC
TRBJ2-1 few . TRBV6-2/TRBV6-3 CASSPDGNEQFF TGTGCCAGCAGCCCGGATGGGAATGAGCAGTTCTTC
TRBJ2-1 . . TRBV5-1 CASGFSHNEQFF TGCGCCAGCGGTTTCAGCCACAATGAGCAGTTCTTC
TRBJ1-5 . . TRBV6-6 CASSYPGGGGNQPQHF TGTGCCAGCAGTTACCCGGGAGGGGGGGGAAATCAGCCCCAGCATTTT
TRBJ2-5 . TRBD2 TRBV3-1 CASMARRGVNNERYF TGTGCCAGCATGGCTCGGCGGGGGGTTAACAATGAGCGGTACTTC
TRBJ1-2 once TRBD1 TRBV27 CASSTRTGIHYGYTF TGTGCCAGCAGTACGAGGACAGGAATACACTATGGCTACACCTTC
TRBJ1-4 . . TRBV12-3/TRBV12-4 CASSPTRTNEKLFF TGTGCCAGCAGCCCCACGAGAACTAATGAAAAACTGTTTTTT
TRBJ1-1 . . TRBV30 CAWSVLGAMNTEAFF TGCGCCTGGAGTGTACTGGGGGCCATGAACACTGAAGCTTTCTTT
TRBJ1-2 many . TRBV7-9 CASSSSGLGYGYTF TGTGCCAGCAGCTCTTCAGGATTGGGCTATGGCTACACCTTC
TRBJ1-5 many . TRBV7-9 CASSLGGQPQHF TGTGCCAGCAGCTTAGGTGGTCAGCCCCAGCATTTT
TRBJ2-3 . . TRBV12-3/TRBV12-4 CASSPPRADTQYF TGTGCCAGCAGTCCCCCCAGGGCAGATACGCAGTATTTT
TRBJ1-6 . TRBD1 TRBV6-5 CASKTTGEYNSPLHF TGTGCCAGCAAAACCACAGGGGAATATAATTCACCCCTCCACTTT
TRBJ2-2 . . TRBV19 CASSIAGELFF TGTGCCAGTAGTATAGCCGGGGAGCTGTTTTTT
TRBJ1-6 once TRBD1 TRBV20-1 CSAPPRGDFYNSPLHF TGCAGTGCCCCCCCCAGGGGGGATTTCTATAATTCACCCCTCCACTTT
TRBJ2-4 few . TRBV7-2 CASLRDTENIQYF TGTGCCAGCCTCAGAGACACGGAAAACATTCAGTACTTC
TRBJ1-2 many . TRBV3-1 CASSQDGGNYGYTF TGCGCCAGCAGCCAAGATGGGGGGAACTATGGCTACACCTTC
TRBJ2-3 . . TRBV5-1 CASLASLSSTDTQYF TGCGCCAGCTTAGCCTCTCTGTCTAGCACAGATACGCAGTATTTT
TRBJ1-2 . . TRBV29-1 CSVDIASSYGYTF TGCAGCGTTGATATAGCTAGCAGCTATGGCTACACCTTC
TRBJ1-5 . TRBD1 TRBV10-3 CAISYPRDREILTFQPQHF TGTGCCATCAGTTACCCCCGGGACAGGGAAATCCTCACCTTTCAGCCCCAGCATTTT
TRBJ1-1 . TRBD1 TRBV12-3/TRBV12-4 CASSLADQGAHTEAFF TGTGCCAGCAGTTTAGCGGATCAGGGGGCCCACACTGAAGCTTTCTTT
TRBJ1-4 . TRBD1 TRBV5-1 CASSLSKTGGEKLFF TGCGCCAGCAGCTTGTCTAAGACAGGGGGCGAAAAACTGTTTTTT
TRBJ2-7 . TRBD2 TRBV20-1 CSAREAQAGDYNEQYF TGCAGTGCTAGAGAGGCCCAAGCGGGGGATTACAATGAGCAGTACTTC
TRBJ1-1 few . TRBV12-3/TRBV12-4 CASSFREETEAFF TGTGCCAGCAGTTTCAGGGAGGAGACTGAAGCTTTCTTT
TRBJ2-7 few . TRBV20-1 CSAYLILQGNEQYF TGCAGTGCGTACCTAATTTTACAGGGTAACGAGCAGTACTTC